The rows below give T cell receptor beta chains drawn from one sample of a study of CD8 T cells in ankylosing spondylitis. One entry per CDR3 protein results from TCRdb running MiXCR on the 5' RACE reads. The data show 100,000 to 150,000 distinct CDR3 sequences, roughly 7.3% seen once. Sequenced sample: blood, either unsorted or a sorted T cell fraction (not recorded which). The receptor source for this set is a male donor with ankylosing spondylitis or in good health (not recorded which). Each CDR3 is given without its conserved first and last residue.

length: 13; V: TRBV15; CDR3: ATSRDPGAGNTIY
length: 13; V: TRBV7-9; CDR3: ASSLEASGTNEQF
length: 15; V: TRBV7-2; CDR3: ASSISDGQGALFEQY
length: 11; V: TRBV30; CDR3: AWSVFGIGELF
length: 9; V: TRBV28; CDR3: ASISPREQY
length: 9; V: TRBV14; CDR3: ASSRGFTQY
length: 13; V: TRBV4-1; CDR3: ASSQDGGVASPLH
length: 13; V: TRBV5-1; CDR3: ASSLDGATAYEQY
length: 12; V: TRBV5-1; CDR3: ASSDPGGTDTQY
length: 15; V: TRBV23-1; CDR3: ASSHPPWGVGSYEQY
length: 9; V: TRBV20-1; CDR3: SAETGTGVH
length: 13; V: TRBV5-1; CDR3: ASSSGGEMNAEAF
length: 15; V: TRBV5-1; CDR3: ASSKMDNPTVTGELF
length: 14; V: TRBV9; CDR3: ASSVALAGGPDEQY
length: 10; V: TRBV27; CDR3: ASGTGAFQKY
length: 12; V: TRBV7-2; CDR3: ASSPDRLNTEAF
length: 12; V: TRBV29-1; CDR3: SVEVGAKNYGYT
length: 12; V: TRBV12-3/TRBV12-4; CDR3: ASSPSIAVNIQY
length: 12; V: TRBV20-1; CDR3: SARPPQSSYEQY
length: 11; V: TRBV20-1; CDR3: SARGPPRYEQY
length: 14; V: TRBV20-1; CDR3: SAEGRPGQVNTEAF
length: 14; V: TRBV15; CDR3: ATSKRAEPTLDEQF
length: 13; V: TRBV19; CDR3: ASSNRGDSNQPQH
length: 13; V: TRBV3-1; CDR3: ASSQGGLNYNEQF
length: 13; V: TRBV12-3/TRBV12-4; CDR3: ASSFGGSTNQPQH
length: 12; V: TRBV6-1; CDR3: ASTRTGKGYEQY
length: 13; V: TRBV3-1; CDR3: ASSQIYGAGGGYT
length: 10; V: TRBV16; CDR3: ASSQSRDTQY